These T cell receptor beta chains were read from a single sample in a study of beta chain features in type 1 diabetes. TCRdb's copy holds only in-frame clones and misses some; the assay was immunoSEQ multiplex PCR. This sample carries under 800,000 clones, 15% to 18% of them seen once, and the ten largest clones take about 0.093%. The sequenced sample consisted of naive CD4+ T cells from blood. The receptors shown here come from a man between 18 and 35 years old in good health. CDR3s include the opening cysteine and the closing phenylalanine or tryptophan. The order of the fields is D gene, clone size, J gene, V gene, CDR3 protein, CDR3 DNA. D genes are given only for firm matches. Rows may omit the clone size; those that give it use once, few, many or a size class.

. | . | TRBJ1-6 | TRBV4-3 | CASSQDFMKSPLHF | TGCGCCAGCAGCCAAGATTTCATGAAATCACCCCTCCACTTT
. | . | TRBJ2-7 | TRBV19 | CASSTALDSYEQYF | TGTGCCAGTAGTACGGCACTAGATTCCTACGAGCAGTACTTC
. | few | TRBJ2-6 | TRBV28 | CASSKQVQAGANVLTF | TGTGCCAGCAGTAAACAGGTTCAAGCTGGGGCCAACGTCCTGACTTTC
. | few | TRBJ1-1 | TRBV7-6 | CASSPTGFPNTEAFF | TGTGCCAGCAGTCCTACAGGGTTCCCGAACACTGAAGCTTTCTTT
. | . | TRBJ2-7 | TRBV7-6 | CASSLGQGSSYEQYF | TGTGCCAGCAGCTTAGGGCAGGGCAGCTCCTACGAGCAGTACTTC
TRBD1 | few | TRBJ1-3 | TRBV5-1 | CASSIGQGLTGNTIYF | TGCGCCAGCAGCATCGGACAGGGTCTGACTGGAAACACCATATATTTT
. | . | TRBJ2-7 | TRBV5-1 | CASSLETGVHEQYF | TGCGCCAGCAGCTTGGAGACAGGAGTTCACGAGCAGTACTTC
. | . | TRBJ2-2 | TRBV11-3 | CASSLGTANTGELFF | TGTGCCAGCAGCTTAGGGACCGCGAACACCGGGGAGCTGTTTTTT
TRBD1 | few | TRBJ1-5 | TRBV29-1 | CSVALTGGSNQPQHF | TGCAGCGTTGCATTGACAGGGGGCAGCAATCAGCCCCAGCATTTT
TRBD2 | . | TRBJ2-7 | TRBV7-9 | CASSQLGLAGDVEQYF | TGTGCCAGCAGCCAGTTGGGACTAGCGGGAGATGTCGAGCAGTACTTC
. | . | TRBJ2-7 | TRBV9 | CASSLGGTPSNEQYF | TGTGCCAGCAGCCTCGGGGGTACGCCCTCCAACGAGCAGTACTTC
. | . | TRBJ1-1 | TRBV29-1 | CSVAHRADTEAFF | TGCAGCGTTGCTCACAGGGCGGACACTGAAGCTTTCTTT
. | . | TRBJ2-7 | TRBV28 | CASSFLYSSVHEQYF | TGTGCCAGCAGTTTTTTGTACAGTTCGGTCCACGAGCAGTACTTC
. | few | TRBJ2-5 | TRBV7-2 | CASSLVWGPETQYF | TGTGCCAGCAGCTTAGTTTGGGGTCCGGAGACCCAGTACTTC
. | . | TRBJ2-7 | TRBV19 | CASSPPTDSYEQYF | TGTGCCAGTAGTCCTCCGACAGACTCCTACGAGCAGTACTTC
TRBD1 | . | TRBJ1-6 | TRBV2 | CASRVRDRGSSGNSPLHF | TGTGCCAGCAGAGTTAGGGACAGGGGATCCTCGGGTAATTCACCCCTCCACTTT
TRBD1 | few | TRBJ2-5 | TRBV27 | CASSLQGQGGGTQYF | TGTGCCAGCAGTTTACAGGGACAGGGGGGAGGGACCCAGTACTTC
TRBD1 | . | TRBJ1-6 | TRBV29-1 | CSVMEGQNNSPLHF | TGCAGCGTTATGGAGGGACAGAATAATTCACCCCTCCACTTT